This T cell receptor beta chain originates from a study of T cell responses to AZD1222 COVID-19 vaccine. This clone was seen once. Its antigen is as yet unknown. Data came from immunoSEQ multiplex PCR; TCRdb stores just in-frame clones and leaves some out. The table records around 78,000 clones, 85% to 90% of them present only once. Study-wide points: Repertoires were obtained solely post-peak T cell response.

V shed 7 bases and J 5 bases; nucleotides not matched to a gene: 6. Germline CDR1 and CDR2: ENHRY and SYGVKD. The CDR3 runs to 13 residues. The sequences come from peripheral blood, collected 28 days after the second AZD1222 dose. This sequence was found in an adult who received the AZD1222 COVID-19 vaccine. V is TRBV10-3 and J is TRBJ2-7; 9 bases are shared with TRBD1. The CDR3 here is CAIKGQGTDEQYF. In DNA form, the CDR3 reads TGTGCCATCAAAGGACAGGGGACCGACGAGCAGTACTTC.